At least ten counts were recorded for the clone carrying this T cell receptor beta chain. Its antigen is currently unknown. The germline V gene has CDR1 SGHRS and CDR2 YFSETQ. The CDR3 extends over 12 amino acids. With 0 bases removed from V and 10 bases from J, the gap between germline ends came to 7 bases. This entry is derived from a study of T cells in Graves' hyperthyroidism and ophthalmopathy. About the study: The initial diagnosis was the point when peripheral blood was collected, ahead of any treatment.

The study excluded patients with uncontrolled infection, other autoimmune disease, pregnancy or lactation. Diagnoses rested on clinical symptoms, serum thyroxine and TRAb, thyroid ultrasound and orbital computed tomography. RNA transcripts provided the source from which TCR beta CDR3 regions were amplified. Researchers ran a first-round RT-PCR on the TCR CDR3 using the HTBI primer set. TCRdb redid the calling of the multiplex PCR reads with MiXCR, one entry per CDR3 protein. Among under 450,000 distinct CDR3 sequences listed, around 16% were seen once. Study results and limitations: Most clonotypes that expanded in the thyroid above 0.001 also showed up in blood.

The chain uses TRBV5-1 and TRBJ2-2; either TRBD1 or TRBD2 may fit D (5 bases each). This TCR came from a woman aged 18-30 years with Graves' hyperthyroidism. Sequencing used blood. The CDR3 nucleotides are TGCGCCAGCAGCTTGGCCGGGGCGGAGCTGTTTTTT. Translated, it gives CASSLAGAELFF.